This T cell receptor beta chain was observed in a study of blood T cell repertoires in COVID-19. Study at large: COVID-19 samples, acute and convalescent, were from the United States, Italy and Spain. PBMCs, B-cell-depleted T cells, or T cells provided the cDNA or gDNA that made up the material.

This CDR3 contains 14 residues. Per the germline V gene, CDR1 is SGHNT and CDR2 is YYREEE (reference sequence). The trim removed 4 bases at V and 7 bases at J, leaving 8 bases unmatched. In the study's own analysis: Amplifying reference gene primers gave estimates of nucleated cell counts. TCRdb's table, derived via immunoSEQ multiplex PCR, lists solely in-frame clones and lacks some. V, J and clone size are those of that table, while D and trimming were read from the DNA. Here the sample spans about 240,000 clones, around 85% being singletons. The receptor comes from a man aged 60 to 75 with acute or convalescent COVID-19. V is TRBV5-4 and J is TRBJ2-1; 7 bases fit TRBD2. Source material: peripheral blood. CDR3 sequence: CASSPLRGDNEQFF. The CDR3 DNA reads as TGTGCCAGCAGCCCCCTTCGGGGGGATAATGAGCAGTTCTTC.